This T cell receptor (beta chain) appears in the sequencing data of a study of CXCR3-negative and CXCR3-positive naive CD8 T cells. Background on the study: Sequencing brought in 150 million or so TRB reads altogether, and each library got about 1.5 +/- 0.3 million. Findings and caveats of the study: CXCR3 expression dropped partially after cryopreservation, and most assays relied on fresh PBMCs. Both naive subsets had comparably high diversity; memory CD8+ cells much lower.

Through 5' RACE with UMI labels, the TRB cDNA libraries were prepared. TCRdb re-called the 5' RACE reads and gives one entry per CDR3 protein, without DNA. Its table lists about 57,000 distinct CDR3 sequences. Notes on this clonotype: Its antigen is as yet unknown.

Sorts performed in triplicate captured 300,000 cells each from every CD8+ T cell subset. The CDR3 spans 11 residues. Germline-derived CDR1 and CDR2 are DFQATT and SNEGSKA (reference sequence). Sequenced input: memory CD8+ T cells from blood. The rearrangement joins TRBV20-1 to TRBJ2-1. The source is a human donor in good health. Some clones in this sample may be carry-over from other donors' samples. This CDR3 is CSATAYNEQFF.